The 16 T cell receptor beta chains below come from one sample, sequenced in a study. In TCRdb, the 5' RACE reads were re-called with MiXCR into one record per CDR3 protein. The data show 55,000 to 75,000 distinct CDR3 sequences, under 35% seen once. Sequenced material: tumor-infiltrating naive CD4+ T cells sorted from the breast tumor. Indicated subset: naive CD4+ T cells, CD4+CD45RA+CD25-. These receptor sequences come from a female donor with breast cancer.

The chain carries TRBV7-9 and TRBJ2-3, with D unclear. CDR1 and CDR2 (germline): SEHNR, FQNEAQ (reference sequence). The CDR3 is made up of 13 amino acids. The ends were cut back, 5 bases at V and 0 bases at J, with 6 bases in the middle. The CDR3 region has the DNA TGTGCCAGCAGCCCTTTTAGCACAGATACGCAGTATTTT. It translates to CASSPFSTDTQYF.

This chain links TRBV2 with TRBJ2-1; D gene unclear. V lost 6 bases and J lost 11, with 14 bases in between. The CDR3 covers 12 residues. Per germline, CDR1 SNHLY and CDR2 FYNNEI. This CDR3 reads CASRDIGDKQFF. CDR3 in DNA: TGTGCCAGCAGGGATATAGGCGATAAGCAGTTCTTC. The variable domain in full, completed from reference TRBV2 and TRBJ2-1, reads EPEVTQTPSHQVTQMGQEVILRCVPISNHLYFYWYRQILGQKVEFLVSFYNNEISEKSEIFDDQFSVERPDGSNFTLKIRSTKLEDSAMYFCASRDIGDKQFFGPGTRLTVL.

This clonotype has more than one count but fewer than ten. The genes are TRBV28 and TRBJ2-5, with TRBD2 matching over 7 bases. Germline V gene sequence: CDR1 MDHEN, CDR2 SYDVKM. CDR3 length: 16 amino acids. The V and J ends lost 2 bases and 3 bases, in that order; junction bases with no gene match: 9. The CDR3 loop reads CASSLGARAGEETQYF. CDR3 DNA sequence: TGTGCCAGCAGTTTAGGCGCGAGGGCGGGAGAAGAGACCCAGTACTTC.

This clonotype was detected once. The chain joins TRBV12-3 or TRBV12-4 to TRBJ1-1; 8 positions match TRBD1. The CDR3 sequence is 15 residues long. Losses at the gene ends were 6 bases for V and 4 bases for J; bases not matched to a gene: 10. The CDR3 DNA reads TGTGCCAGCAGCTTTACCAACAGGGGGACCACTGAAGCTTTCTTT. Protein product: CASSFTNRGTTEAFF.

In this sample, this clonotype turned up a few times. The chain is built from TRBV7-3 and TRBJ2-5, with D possibly being TRBD2 (5 bases). Germline lookup yields CDR1 SGHTA and CDR2 FQGTGA. The CDR3 sequence is 13 residues long. V was clipped by 2 bases and J by 4 bases, with 8 bases between them. The CDR3 spells CASSLGRGETQYF. In DNA form, the CDR3 reads TGTGCCAGCAGCTTAGGCCGGGGAGAGACCCAGTACTTC.

This clonotype has only a few counts. The V and J genes are TRBV20-1 and TRBJ2-1; 9 bases align to TRBD2. CDR3 length equals 16 residues. The J segment lost 8 bases and the V segment lost 3 bases, leaving 14 bases of the junction unmatched. Germline V gene sequence: CDR1 DFQATT, CDR2 SNEGSKA (reference sequence). CDR3 DNA sequence: TGCAGTGCTAGCAACAGACGTAGCGGGAGAGACGATGAGCAGTTCTTC. The encoded protein is CSASNRRSGRDDEQFF.

The chain recombines TRBV5-1 with TRBJ2-1, with a tentative D call TRBD1 (6 bases). The CDR3 is 14 residues long. Trimming pared 0 bases from V and 10 bases from J, leaving 14 bases between. The germline CDR1 and CDR2 sequences are SGHRS and YFSETQ. CDR3 residues: CASSLATGGREQFF. CDR3 nucleotides: TGCGCCAGCAGCTTGGCGACAGGCGGACGGGAGCAGTTCTTC.

The table lists this clonotype with a few counts. The gene calls are TRBV3-1 and TRBJ1-1; a weak D match, TRBD1 (5 bases). Looked up from germline, CDR1 is LGHDT and CDR2 is YNNKEL (reference sequence). The CDR3 is 14 residues long. V lost 2 bases and J 4 bases, leaving 11 bases between the germline ends. The CDR3 DNA follows: TGTGCCAGCAGCCAATCCGGGGGGTCCACTGAAGCTTTCTTT. Translating it yields CASSQSGGSTEAFF.

The chain has TRBV3-1 and TRBJ2-3, with D unresolved. The CDR3 extends over 15 amino acids. V was trimmed by 1 base and J by 5 bases, leaving 13 bases between them. Germline V gives CDR1 LGHDT, CDR2 YNNKEL (reference sequence). CDR3 coding DNA: TGTGCCAGCAGCCAAGGGCAGGCCGGACGAGATACGCAGTATTTT. It specifies CASSQGQAGRDTQYF.

This clonotype was counted between two and nine times. V is TRBV11-2 and J is TRBJ1-4; D is ambiguous. In germline, CDR1 is SGHAT, CDR2 FQNNGV. V lost 7 bases, J lost 8 bases, and 11 bases lay in between. The length of the CDR3 is 12 residues. The CDR3 loop is CASTTAREKLFF. The CDR3 DNA sequence: TGTGCCAGCACCACAGCAAGGGAAAAACTGTTTTTT. Based on the CDR3 plus reference TRBV11-2 and TRBJ1-4, the full variable domain is EAGVAQSPRYKIIEKRQSVAFWCNPISGHATLYWYQQILGQGPKLLIQFQNNGVVDDSQLPKDRFSAERLKGVDSTLKIQPAKLEDSAVYLCASTTAREKLFFGSGTQLSVL.

A note on this clonotype: A read error is possible here, since a much larger clone lies one base away. The J gene is TRBJ2-3, the V gene TRBV5-1, with 13 bases lining up with TRBD2. The CDR3 runs to 17 residues. Trimming removed 2 bases from V and 5 bases from J; junction bases left unmatched: 8. Germline V gene sequence: CDR1 SGHRS, CDR2 YFSETQ. CDR3 amino acids: CASSLTWTSGSGDTQYF. The CDR3 nucleotides read TGCGCCAGCAGCTTAACCTGGACTAGCGGGAGTGGAGATACGCAGTATTTT.

V and J are TRBV5-4 and TRBJ2-5; D unclear. The germline CDR1 and CDR2 sequences are SGHNT and YYREEE (reference sequence). The CDR3 spans 15 residues. V was pared by 2 bases and J by 2 bases, with 13 bases between. CDR3 residues: CASSFRVQKQETQYF. DNA for the CDR3: TGTGCCAGCAGCTTTCGTGTACAGAAACAAGAGACCCAGTACTTC.

This clonotype was counted a few times. This rearrangement joins TRBV9 to TRBJ1-1; D is undetermined. The CDR3 is made up of 19 amino acids. V was pared by 1 base and J by 1 base, with 23 bases between. CDR1 SGDLS and CDR2 YYNGEE come from the germline V gene. CDR3 in amino acids: CASSVSPTPWEGSNTEAFF. CDR3 DNA: TGTGCCAGCAGCGTATCACCCACCCCATGGGAGGGTTCGAACACTGAAGCTTTCTTT.

The chain combines TRBV24-1 with TRBJ2-1, with TRBD2 as a possible D gene (6 bases). The CDR3 runs to 12 residues. The germline CDR1 and CDR2 sequences are KGHDR and SFDVKD. Between the trimmed V and J ends, which lost 5 bases and 9 bases, there was a span of 10 bases. This CDR3 reads CATSGVGGEQFF. The CDR3 region has the DNA TGTGCCACCAGTGGCGTGGGAGGTGAGCAGTTCTTC.

This clonotype has a count of ten or more. The chain carries TRBV6-5 and TRBJ1-1; D gene ambiguous. V was cut by 2 bases and J by 5 bases, with 6 bases left in between. Germline loops: CDR1 MNHEY, CDR2 SVGAGI. The CDR3 spans 12 residues. The chain's CDR3 is CASSYEGTEAFF. CDR3 DNA: TGTGCCAGCAGTTACGAAGGGACTGAAGCTTTCTTT.

The CDR3 loop reads CASSQEKALARGEDEQFF. CDR3 nucleotides: TGCGCCAGCAGCCAAGAGAAGGCACTAGCGAGGGGTGAAGATGAGCAGTTCTTC. The rearrangement links TRBV4-1 to TRBJ2-1; 7 nucleotides match TRBD2. V shed 0 bases, J shed 8 bases, and the junction held 16 bases outside the gene matches. Per germline, CDR1 MGHRA and CDR2 YSYEKL. This CDR3 has 18 residues.